Presented here are 20 T cell receptor beta chains from one specimen sequenced in a study of blood T cell repertoires in COVID-19. Measured with immunoSEQ multiplex PCR; TCRdb has only the in-frame clones, and not every one. In the table there are 450,000 to 500,000 clones, approximately 90% of which are singletons. The specimen sequenced was PBMCs or T cells enriched from blood (not recorded which). The receptors were sampled from a woman aged 60-75 years who had recovered from COVID-19.

The chain has TRBV12-2 and TRBJ1-4; the tabulated D call, TRBD1, remains unverified against the DNA. TRBV12-2 is annotated as a pseudogene. This CDR3 region has 17 residues. In nucleotides, the CDR3 is TGTGCAAGTGGGCAACCAGGGGGGGACAGGGAAAATGAAAAACTGTTTTTT. Protein sequence: CASGQPGGDRENEKLFF.

V gene TRBV4-1 combines with J gene TRBJ2-7, with D maybe TRBD1 (5 bases). Germline CDR1 reads MGHRA; CDR2 reads YSYEKL. V was trimmed by 3 bases and J by 1 base, leaving 13 bases between them. CDR3 size: 15 residues. The CDR3 is CASSHPPRGSYEQYF. The CDR3 region has the DNA TGCGCCAGCAGCCACCCCCCAAGGGGATCCTACGAGCAGTACTTC.

V and J are TRBV2 and TRBJ1-2; possibly TRBD1 for D (6 bases). The V gene lost 6 bases and the J gene lost 1 base, with 12 bases spanning the gap. CDR1 and CDR2 (germline): SNHLY, FYNNEI. CDR3 length: 14 amino acids. The CDR3 reads CASRTDSVNYGYTF. CDR3 in DNA: TGTGCCAGCAGGACGGACAGCGTTAACTATGGCTACACCTTC.

This chain connects TRBV25-1 to TRBJ2-4, with TRBD1 matching over 9 bases. This CDR3 is built from 14 residues. Per germline, CDR1 MGHDK and CDR2 SYGVNS. J was trimmed by 8 bases and V by 6 bases; bases with no gene match: 8. The CDR3 DNA reads as TGTGCCAGCAGCGTAACAGGGGGCGCGGACATTCAGTACTTC. Its protein is CASSVTGGADIQYF.

Only one count was recorded for this clone. The chain couples TRBV19 to TRBJ1-4; D may be TRBD1 (5 bases). Per the germline V gene, CDR1 is LNHDA and CDR2 is SQIVND (reference sequence). V lost 5 bases and J 3 bases, leaving 13 bases between the germline ends. This CDR3 is built from 15 residues. CDR3 DNA sequence: TGTGCCAGTAGTCGAGTCGGGGGGTCTAATGAAAAACTGTTTTTT. Protein: CASSRVGGSNEKLFF.

This clone occurred once. The chain joins TRBV19 to TRBJ2-5; 8 bases are a match to TRBD1. The CDR3 contains 15 residues. The trim removed 7 bases at V and 5 bases at J, leaving 12 bases unmatched. CDR1 LNHDA and CDR2 SQIVND come from the germline V gene (reference sequence). Here the CDR3 DNA reads TGTGCCAGTAAAAAGGGACAGGTAAACCGGGAGACCCAGTACTTC. Protein product: CASKKGQVNRETQYF.

The chain uses TRBV4-1 and TRBJ1-1; D gene unclear. V shed 4 bases and J shed 3 bases, with 12 bases lying between them. Germline CDR1 and CDR2: MGHRA and YSYEKL. CDR3 size: 14 residues. The CDR3 protein is CASSPWGEHTEAFF. The CDR3 region has the DNA TGCGCCAGCAGCCCCTGGGGAGAACACACTGAAGCTTTCTTT.

This clone was detected a few times. The chain couples TRBV7-2 to TRBJ1-3; no clear D. Trimming removed 8 bases at V and 2 bases at J, with 10 bases between. Germline V gene lookup returns CDR1 SGHTA and CDR2 FQGNSA. The CDR3 is made up of 13 amino acids. This CDR3 reads CASQKETGNTIYF. The CDR3 nucleotides read TGTGCCAGCCAAAAGGAGACTGGAAACACCATATATTTT.

This sequence joins TRBV7-8 and TRBJ2-7, with D tentatively TRBD1 (5 bases). From germline, CDR1 is SGHVS and CDR2 FQNEAQ. V was pared by 3 bases and J by 2 bases, with 8 bases between. The CDR3 spans 13 residues. CDR3 loop: CASSFRVAYEQYV. CDR3 nucleotide sequence: TGTGCCAGCAGCTTCAGGGTTGCCTACGAGCAGTACGTC.

The genes are TRBV4-1 and TRBJ2-7; 12 nucleotides agree with TRBD2. The CDR3 sequence is 15 residues long. J gave up 7 bases and V 5 bases, and 9 bases lay outside the gene matches. Germline CDR1 and CDR2: MGHRA and YSYEKL. The CDR3 here is CASSFSSGGAQEQYF. CDR3 nucleotides: TGCGCCAGCAGCTTCTCTAGCGGGGGGGCCCAAGAGCAGTACTTC.

This chain joins TRBV10-3 and TRBJ2-2; possible D gene TRBD2, 6 bases. V was clipped by 6 bases and J by 6 bases, with 11 bases between them. The germline gives CDR1 ENHRY, CDR2 SYGVKD. The CDR3 runs 13 residues. In nucleotides, the CDR3 is TGTGCCATCAGGGGACTCGTGGCCGGGGAGCTGTTTTTT. Translated, it gives CAIRGLVAGELFF.

CDR3 in DNA: TGTGCCAGCAGCTTAGATCCCGACAGGTTGCCGTGGAATACGCAGTATTTT. It codes for CASSLDPDRLPWNTQYF. The chain joins TRBV11-2 to TRBJ2-3; TRBD1 might be the D (6 bases). The V gene's germline CDR1 is SGHAT and CDR2 FQNNGV. This CDR3 is 17 amino acids long. V gave up 0 bases and J gave up 7 bases, with 20 bases separating them. The full variable domain, rest sourced from reference TRBV11-2 and TRBJ2-3, is EAGVAQSPRYKIIEKRQSVAFWCNPISGHATLYWYQQILGQGPKLLIQFQNNGVVDDSQLPKDRFSAERLKGVDSTLKIQPAKLEDSAVYLCASSLDPDRLPWNTQYFGPGTRLTVL.

The chain uses TRBV5-1 and TRBJ2-7, with 9 bases that match TRBD1. Germline V lookup: CDR1 SGHRS, CDR2 YFSETQ. This CDR3 contains 14 residues. With V trimmed by 5 bases and J by 2 bases, 5 bases remained unmatched. Written as DNA, the CDR3 is TGCGCCAGCAGAACCGGGACAGGGACCTACGAGCAGTACTTC. It encodes CASRTGTGTYEQYF. The full variable domain, in which reference TRBV5-1 and TRBJ2-7 provide the parts outside the CDR3, is KAGVTQTPRYLIKTRGQQVTLSCSPISGHRSVSWYQQTPGQGLQFLFEYFSETQRNKGNFPGRFSGRQFSNSRSEMNVSTLELGDSALYLCASRTGTGTYEQYFGPGTRLTVT.

This CDR3 is CASSPQGYYGYTF. The DNA of the CDR3 is TGCGCCAGCAGCCCACAGGGGTACTATGGCTACACCTTC. The chain joins TRBV5-1 to TRBJ1-2, with 7 bases aligning to TRBD1. After removal of 4 bases from V and 3 bases from J, the junction contained 3 bases not matched to a gene. The CDR3 is 13 residues long. CDR1 and CDR2 (germline): SGHRS, YFSETQ.

This chain connects TRBV11-2 to TRBJ2-1; 8 bases align to TRBD2. The germline V gene encodes CDR1 SGHAT and CDR2 FQNNGV. Unmatched junction bases numbered 9, after V lost 1 base and J lost 10 bases. The CDR3 loop spans 15 amino acids. CDR3 nucleotide sequence: TGTGCCAGCAGCTTAGTTGTTAGCGGGGCAGGAGAGCAGTTCTTC. Translation: CASSLVVSGAGEQFF.

The chain combines TRBV25-1 with TRBJ1-3, with a weak D call TRBD1 (6 bases). The CDR3 runs to 15 residues. V lost 2 bases and J 2 bases, leaving 10 bases between the germline ends. CDR1 is MGHDK and CDR2 is SYGVNS in the germline V gene. CDR3 amino acids: CASSETGTTGNTIYF. CDR3 DNA sequence: TGTGCCAGCAGTGAAACAGGGACTACTGGAAACACCATATATTTT.

V and J are TRBV2 and TRBJ2-5; 7 bases line up with TRBD2. After removal of 6 bases from V and 4 bases from J, the junction contained 8 bases not matched to a gene. Germline CDR1 SNHLY, CDR2 FYNNEI. CDR3 length: 14 residues. The CDR3 loop reads CASSPGGWRETQYF. The CDR3 region has the DNA TGTGCCAGCAGCCCGGGGGGATGGAGAGAGACCCAGTACTTC.

The chain couples TRBV3-1 (or the pseudogene TRBV3-2) to TRBJ2-7, with 10 bases matching TRBD1. J was trimmed by 7 bases and V by 4 bases; bases with no gene match: 4. Germline V gives CDR1 LGHDT, CDR2 YNNKEL (reference sequence). This CDR3 contains 13 residues. CDR3 sequence: CASSRTGGGEQYV. The DNA of the CDR3 is TGTGCCAGCAGCCGGACAGGGGGAGGAGAGCAGTACGTC.

In this sample, this clone turned up once. The chain is built from TRBV7-9 and TRBJ2-3; D not resolved. The V end was cut by 3 bases, the J end by 2 bases, with 6 bases between. Germline V CDR1 and CDR2: SEHNR, FQNEAQ (reference sequence). The CDR3 runs 13 residues. In DNA form, the CDR3 reads TGTGCCAGCAGCTTTCAGGTCACAGATACGCAGTATTTT. Amino acid sequence: CASSFQVTDTQYF.

V is TRBV7-2 and J is TRBJ1-4; 7 positions agree with TRBD1. J lost 6 bases, V lost 3 bases, and 4 bases had no gene match. The CDR3 sequence is 14 residues long. In germline, CDR1 is SGHTA, CDR2 FQGNSA. The CDR3 here is CASSFRDRDEKLFF. CDR3 nucleotide sequence: TGTGCCAGCAGCTTCCGGGACAGAGATGAAAAACTGTTTTTT.